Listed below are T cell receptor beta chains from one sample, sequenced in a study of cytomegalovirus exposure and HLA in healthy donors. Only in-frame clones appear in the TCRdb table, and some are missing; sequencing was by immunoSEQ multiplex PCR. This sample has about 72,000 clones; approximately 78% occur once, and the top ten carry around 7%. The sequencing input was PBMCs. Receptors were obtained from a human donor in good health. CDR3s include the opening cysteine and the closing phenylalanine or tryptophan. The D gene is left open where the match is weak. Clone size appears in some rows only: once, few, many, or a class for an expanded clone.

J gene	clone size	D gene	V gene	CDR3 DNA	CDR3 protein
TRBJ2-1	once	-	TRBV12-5	TGTGCTAGTGGTTTGGCTAGCGATACCTACAATGAGCAGTTCTTC	CASGLASDTYNEQFF
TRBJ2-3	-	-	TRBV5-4	TGTGCCAGCAGCTTGGATGGGGCAAGTACAGATACGCAGTATTTT	CASSLDGASTDTQYF
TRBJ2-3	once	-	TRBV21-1	TGTGCCAGCAGTACTAGCCTTACGCAGTATTTT	CASSTSLTQYF
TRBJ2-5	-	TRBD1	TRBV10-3	TGTGCCATCAGTGCGGGTCCCGGGACAGGGCGATTTGAAGAGACCCAGTACTTC	CAISAGPGTGRFEETQYF
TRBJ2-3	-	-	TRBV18	TGTGCCAGCTCAAAACTCTCCACAGATACGCAGTATTTT	CASSKLSTDTQYF
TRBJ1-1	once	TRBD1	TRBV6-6	TGTGCCAGCAGCGACGGACAGGGGTATACTGAAGCTTTCTTT	CASSDGQGYTEAFF
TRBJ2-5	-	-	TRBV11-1	TGTGCCAGCAGCCGACCGGAGGGGGCTCGAGAGACCCAGTACTTC	CASSRPEGARETQYF
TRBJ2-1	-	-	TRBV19	TGTGCCAGTAGTTGGACTGGGCGCGGGAATGAGCAGTTCTTC	CASSWTGRGNEQFF
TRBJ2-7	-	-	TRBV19	TGTGCCAGTAGTATCCGGGGCTACGAGCAGTACTTC	CASSIRGYEQYF
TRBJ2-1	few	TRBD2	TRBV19	TGTGCCAGTAGTGCCGCCCGGGAGAGCGGGGGGGCCCGAGAGCAGTTCTTC	CASSAARESGGAREQFF
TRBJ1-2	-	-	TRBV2	TGTGCCAGCACCCCAACCGGGGGGAACTATGGCTACACCTTC	CASTPTGGNYGYTF
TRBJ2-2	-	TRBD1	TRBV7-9	TGTGCCAGCAGCTCCACCGGGACAGGGGTCGGTGAGAACACCGGGGAGCTGTTTTTT	CASSSTGTGVGENTGELFF
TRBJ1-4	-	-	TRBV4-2	TGTGCCAGCAGCCAAGATTTACAGGCTGAAAAACTGTTTTTT	CASSQDLQAEKLFF
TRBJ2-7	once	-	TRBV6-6	TGTGCCACCACCGCTACAGAGTATTCCTACGAGCAGTACTTC	CATTATEYSYEQYF
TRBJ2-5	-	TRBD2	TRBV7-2	TGTGCCAGCAGCTTAGCTAGCGGGGGGCCTCAAGAGACCCAGTACTTC	CASSLASGGPQETQYF
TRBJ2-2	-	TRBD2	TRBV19	TGTGCCAGTAGTATCCCAGCGGGGGGACGCACCGGGGAGCTGTTTTTT	CASSIPAGGRTGELFF
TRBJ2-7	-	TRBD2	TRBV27	TGTGCCAGCAGTTTACTACTAGCGGGGGGGGCTTACGAGCAGTACTTC	CASSLLLAGGAYEQYF
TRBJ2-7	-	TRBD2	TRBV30	TGTGCCTGCGCTAGCGGGGGGGCCTACGAGCAGTACTTC	CACASGGAYEQYF
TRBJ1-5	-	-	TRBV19	TGTGCCAGTAGTATCGTCGGTAGCAATCAGCCCCAGCATTTT	CASSIVGSNQPQHF
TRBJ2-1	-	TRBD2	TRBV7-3	TGTGCCAGCAGCCGCAGGAGCGGGGGGGTTAATGAGCAGTTCTTC	CASSRRSGGVNEQFF
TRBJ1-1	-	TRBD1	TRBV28	TGTGCCAGCAGTTTTGAGGGGGCAAGTGGTGAAGCTTTCTTT	CASSFEGASGEAFF
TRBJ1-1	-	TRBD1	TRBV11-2	TGTGCCAGCAGCCCACAACCGACAGGGGTAGGCACTGAAGCTTTCTTT	CASSPQPTGVGTEAFF
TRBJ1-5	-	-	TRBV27	TGTGCCAGCAGACCTGGACAGTCCAATCAGCCCCAGCATTTT	CASRPGQSNQPQHF
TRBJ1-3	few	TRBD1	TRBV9	TGTGCCAGCAGCAAGGGACAGGGGGGTGGAAACACCATATATTTT	CASSKGQGGGNTIYF
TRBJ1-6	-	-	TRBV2	TGTGCCAGCAGCCAACTCCACCCGATGAATTCACCCCTCCACTTT	CASSQLHPMNSPLHF
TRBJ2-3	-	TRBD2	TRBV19	TGTGCCAGTAGTCTAAGGACTAGCGGGGGGTCAGATACGCAGTATTTT	CASSLRTSGGSDTQYF